This note documents a single T cell receptor beta chain sequence. Trimming at V came to 9 bases and at J to 2 bases, leaving 3 bases not matched to a gene. The CDR3 contains 13 residues. CDR1 SGHRS and CDR2 YFSETQ come from the germline V gene. This record belongs to a study of control samples from healthy donors and cancer patients. Measured with immunoSEQ multiplex PCR; TCRdb has only the in-frame clones, and not every one. The top ten hold around a fifth of the sample, which has approximately 37,000 clones, 83% seen once. Sequenced input: PBMCs. The origin of this receptor is a woman in her sixties with lung cancer. This rearrangement joins TRBV5-1 to TRBJ2-3; TRBD2 matches at 10 bases. The CDR3 DNA follows: TGCGCCACAACTAGCGGGGACACAGATACGCAGTATTTT. The encoded protein is CATTSGDTDTQYF. The complete variable domain, with remaining parts taken from reference TRBV5-1 and TRBJ2-3, reads KAGVTQTPRYLIKTRGQQVTLSCSPISGHRSVSWYQQTPGQGLQFLFEYFSETQRNKGNFPGRFSGRQFSNSRSEMNVSTLELGDSALYLCATTSGDTDTQYFGPGTRLTVL.